Each of the 13 T cell receptor beta chains below was sequenced from the same sample in a study of siplizumab effects on memory and regulatory T cells. Data came from immunoSEQ multiplex PCR; TCRdb stores just in-frame clones and leaves some out. The sample consists of tens of thousands of clones, 88% of them appearing once. The sequencing sample was made of Tregs sorted from blood. The receptors shown here come from a human donor in good health.

J is TRBJ2-7 and V is TRBV7-2, with 9 bases matching TRBD2. This CDR3 is 14 amino acids long. V shed 6 bases and J 4 bases; nucleotides not matched to a gene: 7. CDR1 and CDR2 from the germline V gene are SGHTA and FQGNSA. The CDR3 DNA sequence: TGTGCCAGCAGGAAGGTAGCGGGAGAGTACGAGCAGTACTTC. Its protein is CASRKVAGEYEQYF. Full variable domain (rest looked up from reference TRBV7-2 and TRBJ2-7): GAGVSQSPSNKVTEKGKDVELRCDPISGHTALYWYRQSLGQGLEFLIYFQGNSAPDKSGLPSDRFSAERTGGSVSTLTIQRTQQEDSAVYLCASRKVAGEYEQYFGPGTRLTVT.

The chain's CDR3 is CASSTHRDRGRGNTEAFF. The CDR3, as DNA: TGTGCCAGCAGCACACACCGGGACAGGGGGCGAGGGAACACTGAAGCTTTCTTT. This rearrangement joins TRBV21-1 to TRBJ1-1; no check of the table's D call, TRBD1, against the DNA was made. TRBV21-1 is a recognized pseudogene. The CDR3 is made up of 18 amino acids.

The chain combines TRBV6-1 with TRBJ1-3; possible D gene TRBD1, 5 bases. Germline V lookup: CDR1 MNHNS, CDR2 SASEGT. V lost 5 bases and J 3 bases, leaving 11 bases between the germline ends. The CDR3 contains 14 residues. Here the CDR3 DNA reads TGTGCCAGCAGTATGGGACCGTATGGAAACACCATATATTTT. Its protein is CASSMGPYGNTIYF.

This clone appeared a single time. The V and J genes are TRBV4-1 and TRBJ2-4; 10 nucleotides agree with TRBD1. Trimming took 1 base from V and 7 from J; bases not matched to a gene: 1. The germline V gene has CDR1 MGHRA and CDR2 YSYEKL. The CDR3 spans 14 residues. CDR3 sequence: CASSQGTGGNIQYF. The CDR3 nucleotides read TGCGCCAGCAGCCAAGGGACAGGGGGGAACATTCAGTACTTC.

J is TRBJ2-7 and V is TRBV19, with D possibly TRBD1 on 6 matching bases. The CDR3 covers 13 residues. Trimming left V 4 bases short and J 3 bases short, with 10 bases between. Germline V gives CDR1 LNHDA, CDR2 SQIVND (reference sequence). The CDR3 region is CASSKPDSYEQYF. The DNA of the CDR3 is TGTGCCAGTAGTAAACCGGACAGCTACGAGCAGTACTTC. The complete variable domain, with remaining parts taken from reference TRBV19 and TRBJ2-7, reads DGGITQSPKYLFRKEGQNVTLSCEQNLNHDAMYWYRQDPGQGLRLIYYSQIVNDFQKGDIAEGYSVSREKKESFPLTVTSAQKNPTAFYLCASSKPDSYEQYFGPGTRLTVT.

This clone was seen just once. This chain links TRBV21-1 with TRBJ2-7; the DNA was not compared with TRBD1, the D call given in the table. TRBV21-1 is assigned pseudogene status. There are 14 residues in the CDR3. In nucleotides, the CDR3 is TGTGCCAGCAGCATAAGACAGGGGGCGAGGGAGCAGTACTTC. The encoded protein is CASSIRQGAREQYF.

This chain's CDR3 is CASSQDLYRSDSVGEKLFF. CDR3 in DNA: TGCGCCAGCAGCCAAGATCTTTATCGCTCGGACAGCGTTGGTGAAAAACTGTTTTTT. The chain recombines TRBV4-1 with TRBJ1-4, with D perhaps matching TRBD1 (6 bases). V was cut by 0 bases and J by 7 bases, with 24 bases left in between. The CDR3 sequence is 19 residues long. The germline gives CDR1 MGHRA, CDR2 YSYEKL.

The chain couples TRBV6-5 to TRBJ2-7, with no clear D. Trimming pared 4 bases from V and 2 bases from J, leaving 9 bases between. This CDR3 is built from 13 residues. CDR1 is MNHEY and CDR2 is SVGAGI in the germline V gene. As DNA, the CDR3 is TGTGCCAGCAGTTCCATGGGGACCTACGAGCAGTACTTC. Translation gives CASSSMGTYEQYF.

By proportion, this clone is medium-sized (0.01 to 0.1%). The gene calls are TRBV5-1 and TRBJ2-5, with a possible D match to TRBD1 (5 bases). V lost 2 bases and J 1 base, leaving 6 bases between the germline ends. The germline CDR1 and CDR2 sequences are SGHRS and YFSETQ. The CDR3 has 13 amino acids. CDR3 bases: TGCGCCAGCAGCTTTACAGGCCAAGAGACCCAGTACTTC. Protein sequence: CASSFTGQETQYF.

The rearrangement joins TRBV29-1 to TRBJ2-3; D is possibly TRBD1 (6 bases). Trimming pared 3 bases from V and 2 bases from J, leaving 27 bases between. The CDR3 totals 19 residues. Per germline, CDR1 SQVTM and CDR2 ANQGSEA. The CDR3 DNA reads as TGCAGCGTTGATCTTCCCGCCCTTACAATGGACAGTCTCACAGATACGCAGTATTTT. Amino acids: CSVDLPALTMDSLTDTQYF.

The chain recombines TRBV15 with TRBJ2-7; D might be TRBD1 (6 bases). This CDR3 has 13 residues. V lost 5 bases and J 1 base, leaving 9 bases between the germline ends. The germline V gene has CDR1 LNHNV and CDR2 YYDKDF (reference sequence). The CDR3 DNA is TGTGCCACCAGCCACAGGGAGTCCTACGAGCAGTACTTC. Its translation is CATSHRESYEQYF. Together with reference TRBV15 and TRBJ2-7, the CDR3 gives the full variable domain: DAMVIQNPRYQVTQFGKPVTLSCSQTLNHNVMYWYQQKSSQAPKLLFHYYDKDFNNEADTPDNFQSRRPNTSFCFLDIRSPGLGDTAMYLCATSHRESYEQYFGPGTRLTVT.

This rearrangement joins TRBV5-5 to TRBJ1-4; TRBD1 might be the D (6 bases). This CDR3 is built from 14 residues. Germline V gives CDR1 SGHKS, CDR2 YYEKEE (reference sequence). Trimming took 1 base from V and 8 from J, leaving 12 bases between them. The CDR3, as DNA: TGTGCCAGCAGCTTGATGGGGGGCCGGGAAAAACTGTTTTTT. It yields the protein CASSLMGGREKLFF.

The V and J genes are TRBV2 and TRBJ2-7, with 14 bases identical to TRBD2. CDR3 length: 15 residues. CDR1 is SNHLY, CDR2 FYNNEI, per germline. Trimming removed 6 bases from V and 5 bases from J; junction bases left unmatched: 6. CDR3 region: CASRRQGLAGDEQYF. The CDR3 coding sequence is TGTGCCAGCAGGCGCCAGGGACTAGCGGGAGACGAGCAGTACTTC.